The table lists the clone carrying this TCR beta chain with a count of one. This sample is drawn from a study of shared clonotypes between healthy human individuals. V lost 2 bases and J lost 9, with 19 bases in between. From germline, CDR1 is LGHNT and CDR2 FRNRAP. The CDR3 runs 15 residues. The assay was carried out at the deep level. TCRdb keeps only in-frame clones here, not all; method: immunoSEQ multiplex PCR. Of around 990,000 clones listed, 70% to 80% were seen once; the top ten hold roughly 0.82%. Specimen: memory CD4+ T cells from PBMCs. The subset was: CD45RA-negative fraction. This clonotype was obtained from a man between 18 and 35 years old in good health. Some clones in this sample may be carry-over from other donors' samples. This sequence joins TRBV12-5 and TRBJ1-2; weak D call: TRBD1 (6 bases). This CDR3 is CASGLFTLRGPSYTF. The CDR3 region has the DNA TGTGCTAGTGGTTTGTTTACACTCCGGGGGCCGAGCTACACCTTC. Full variable domain (remainder filled in from reference TRBV12-5 and TRBJ1-2): DARVTQTPRHKVTEMGQEVTMRCQPILGHNTVFWYRQTMMQGLELLAYFRNRAPLDDSGMPKDRFSAEMPDATLATLKIQPSEPRDSAVYFCASGLFTLRGPSYTFGSGTRLTVV.